This T cell receptor (beta chain) originates from a study of T-cell memory formation after mild COVID-19. Per the germline V gene, CDR1 is SEHNR and CDR2 is FQNEAQ (reference sequence). V lost 5 bases, J lost 8 bases, and 12 bases lay in between. The length of the CDR3 is 12 residues. TCRdb reprocessed the 5' RACE reads via MiXCR and lists one record per CDR3 protein. The sample records around 100,000 distinct CDR3 sequences, 11% being singletons. The chain couples TRBV7-9 to TRBJ1-1; D uncertain. This TCR came from a man between 18 and 35 years old who had mild COVID-19 (a few samples of this study predate the infection). Cell type and time point are not known. Input material: PBMCs or a T cell subset sorted from them (not recorded which). The CDR3 sequence: CASSAEVREAFF. CDR3 DNA: TGTGCCAGCAGCGCAGAAGTGAGGGAAGCTTTCTTT.